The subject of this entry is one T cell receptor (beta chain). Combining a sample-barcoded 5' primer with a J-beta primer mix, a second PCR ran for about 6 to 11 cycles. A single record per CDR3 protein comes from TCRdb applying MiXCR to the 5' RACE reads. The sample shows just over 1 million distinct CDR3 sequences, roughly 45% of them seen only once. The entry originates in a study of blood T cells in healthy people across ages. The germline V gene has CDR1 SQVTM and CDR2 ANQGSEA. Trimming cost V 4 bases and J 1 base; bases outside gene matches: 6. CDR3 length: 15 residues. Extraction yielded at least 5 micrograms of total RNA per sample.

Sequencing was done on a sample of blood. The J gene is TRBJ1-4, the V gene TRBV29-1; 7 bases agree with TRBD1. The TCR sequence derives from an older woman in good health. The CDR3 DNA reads TGCAGCGTTGGGGACTCAGGGGGAACTAATGAAAAACTGTTTTTT. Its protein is CSVGDSGGTNEKLFF.